This T cell receptor (beta chain) was captured by sequencing in a study of T cells in Graves' hyperthyroidism and ophthalmopathy. There were TCR beta CDR3 regions amplified from RNA transcripts. The study used the HTBI primer set for a first-round RT-PCR of the TCR CDR3. TCRdb ran MiXCR on the multiplex PCR reads and lists one entry per CDR3 protein. The table includes a few hundred thousand distinct CDR3 sequences, around a quarter detected once. CDR1 is SQVTM and CDR2 is ANQGSEA in the germline V gene. The CDR3 consists of 12 residues. V lost 4 bases to trimming and J lost 5 bases, with 8 bases between them.

The receptor was isolated from a man between 50 and 59 years old with Graves' hyperthyroidism. The chain joins TRBV29-1 to TRBJ1-4; D uncertain. The sample comprised blood. CDR3 in amino acids: CSVVGRNEKLFF. CDR3 coding DNA: TGCAGCGTTGTAGGCCGAAATGAAAAACTGTTTTTT.